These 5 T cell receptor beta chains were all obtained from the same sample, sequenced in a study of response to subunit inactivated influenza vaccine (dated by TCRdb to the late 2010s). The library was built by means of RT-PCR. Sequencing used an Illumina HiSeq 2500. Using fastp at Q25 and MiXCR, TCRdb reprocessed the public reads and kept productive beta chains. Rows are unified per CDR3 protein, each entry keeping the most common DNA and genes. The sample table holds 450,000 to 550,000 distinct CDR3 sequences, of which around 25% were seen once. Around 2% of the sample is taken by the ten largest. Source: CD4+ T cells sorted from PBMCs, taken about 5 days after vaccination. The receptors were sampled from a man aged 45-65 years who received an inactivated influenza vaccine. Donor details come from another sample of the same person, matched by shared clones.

CDR3 residues: CASSQVHVEKLFF. The CDR3 nucleotides read TGCGCCAGCAGCCAAGTTCATGTTGAAAAACTGTTTTTT. The genes are TRBV4-1 and TRBJ1-4; D gene ambiguous. CDR1 MGHRA and CDR2 YSYEKL come from the germline V gene. V gave up 1 base and J gave up 7 bases, with 7 bases separating them. The CDR3 is 13 amino acids.

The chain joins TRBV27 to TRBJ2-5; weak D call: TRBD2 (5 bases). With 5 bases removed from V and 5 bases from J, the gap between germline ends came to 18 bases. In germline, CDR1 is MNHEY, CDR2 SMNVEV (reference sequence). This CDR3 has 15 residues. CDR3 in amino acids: CASSRAGRWSETQYF. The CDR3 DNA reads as TGTGCCAGCAGTCGGGCGGGTAGGTGGTCGGAGACCCAGTACTTC.

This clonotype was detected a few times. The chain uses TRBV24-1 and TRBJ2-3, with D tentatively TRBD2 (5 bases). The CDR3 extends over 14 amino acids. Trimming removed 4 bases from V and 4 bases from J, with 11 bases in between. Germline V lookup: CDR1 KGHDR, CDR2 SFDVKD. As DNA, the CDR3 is TGTGCCACCAGTGACCAAGGCGGGCCAGATACGCAGTATTTT. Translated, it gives CATSDQGGPDTQYF.

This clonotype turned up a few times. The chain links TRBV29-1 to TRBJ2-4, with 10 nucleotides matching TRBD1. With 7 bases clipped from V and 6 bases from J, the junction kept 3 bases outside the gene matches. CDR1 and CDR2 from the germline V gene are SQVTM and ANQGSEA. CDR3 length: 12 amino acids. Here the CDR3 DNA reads TGCAGCGCCGGGACAGGGGTAAACATTCAGTACTTC. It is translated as CSAGTGVNIQYF.

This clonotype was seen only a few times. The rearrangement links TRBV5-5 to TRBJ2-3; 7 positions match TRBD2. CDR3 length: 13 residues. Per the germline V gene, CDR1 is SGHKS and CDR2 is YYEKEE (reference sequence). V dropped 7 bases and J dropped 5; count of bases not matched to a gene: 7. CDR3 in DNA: TGTGCCAGCCAACGTGGGGGGGAAGATACGCAGTATTTT. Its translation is CASQRGGEDTQYF. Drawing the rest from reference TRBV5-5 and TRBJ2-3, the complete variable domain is DAGVTQSPTHLIKTRGQQVTLRCSPISGHKSVSWYQQVLGQGPQFIFQYYEKEERGRGNFPDRFSARQFPNYSSELNVNALLLGDSALYLCASQRGGEDTQYFGPGTRLTVL.